This T cell receptor (beta chain) stems from a study of OX40 agonist ivuxolimab in advanced cancers. The data were produced by immunoSEQ multiplex PCR, yet TCRdb's version contains in-frame clones alone and is incomplete. The sample records about 46,000 clones, more than 70% being singletons. Germline V lookup: CDR1 GTSNPN, CDR2 SVGIG (reference sequence). V trimming: 5 bases; J trimming: 5 bases; junction bases outside the gene matches: 6. The CDR3 contains 14 residues. This clone has more than one count but fewer than ten. This sequence joins TRBV30 and TRBJ1-5; 10 bases agree with TRBD1. The receptor comes from an adult with an advanced solid tumor such as melanoma, head and neck, liver or kidney cancer. This specimen consisted of CD4+ or CD8+ T cells sorted from blood, obtained in a trial of the OX40 agonist ivuxolimab. The CDR3 sequence: CAWGDRGRHQPQHF. The CDR3 DNA sequence: TGTGCCTGGGGGGACAGGGGACGGCATCAGCCCCAGCATTTT.